A single T cell receptor beta chain is shown here with its context. The data belong to a study of response to subunit inactivated influenza vaccine. V gave up 0 bases and J gave up 0 bases; unmatched junction bases: 4. CDR1 DFQATT and CDR2 SNEGSKA come from the germline V gene (reference sequence). This CDR3 is 17 amino acids long. Each CDR3 protein gets one entry after TCRdb re-called the RT-PCR reads with MiXCR. The sample lists under 200,000 distinct CDR3 sequences, about 10% occurring once. The chain recombines TRBV20-1 with TRBJ2-1; 11 bases are a match to TRBD2. This sample comprised CD8+ T cells sorted from PBMCs, obtained around 25 months after vaccination. The TCR comes from a man aged 50-75 years who received an inactivated influenza vaccine. The CDR3 coding sequence is TGCAGTGCTAGAGAACTAGCGGGGGCGAGCTCCTACAATGAGCAGTTCTTC. Its protein product is CSARELAGASSYNEQFF.